This T cell receptor (beta chain) emerged from a study of vaccination and CD4 T cells after COVID-19. Study details: Overlapping spike peptides served as the stimulus for the cells. These peptides came from SARS-CoV-2 and from the common cold coronaviruses HCoV-NL63, HCoV-OC43 and HCoV-229E.

Sequenced with the Oncomine TCR Beta short-read assay was DNA taken from cultured CD4+ T cells. TCRdb fed the PCR reads into MiXCR, producing one record per CDR3 protein. The sample comprises 12,000 to 15,000 distinct CDR3 sequences, approximately 64% of which are singletons, and about 15% rests with the top ten. The CDR3 consists of 15 residues. Germline V gives CDR1 MNHEY, CDR2 SMNVEV (reference sequence). Trimming removed 1 base from V and 9 bases from J, with 13 bases in between. Treatment: roughly 11-day PBMC culture with coronavirus spike peptide pools or control peptides (ViraFEST assay). This clonotype was seen only a few times. The antigen is not known.

The source of this sequence is a human donor who had recovered from COVID-19. The J gene is TRBJ1-6, the V gene TRBV27; D is perhaps TRBD1 (5 bases). What was sequenced was CD4+ T cells from blood, cultured in vitro. This chain's CDR3 is CASSLFGRVISPLHF. DNA for the CDR3: TGTGCCAGCAGTTTATTCGGCAGGGTTATTTCACCCCTCCACTTT.